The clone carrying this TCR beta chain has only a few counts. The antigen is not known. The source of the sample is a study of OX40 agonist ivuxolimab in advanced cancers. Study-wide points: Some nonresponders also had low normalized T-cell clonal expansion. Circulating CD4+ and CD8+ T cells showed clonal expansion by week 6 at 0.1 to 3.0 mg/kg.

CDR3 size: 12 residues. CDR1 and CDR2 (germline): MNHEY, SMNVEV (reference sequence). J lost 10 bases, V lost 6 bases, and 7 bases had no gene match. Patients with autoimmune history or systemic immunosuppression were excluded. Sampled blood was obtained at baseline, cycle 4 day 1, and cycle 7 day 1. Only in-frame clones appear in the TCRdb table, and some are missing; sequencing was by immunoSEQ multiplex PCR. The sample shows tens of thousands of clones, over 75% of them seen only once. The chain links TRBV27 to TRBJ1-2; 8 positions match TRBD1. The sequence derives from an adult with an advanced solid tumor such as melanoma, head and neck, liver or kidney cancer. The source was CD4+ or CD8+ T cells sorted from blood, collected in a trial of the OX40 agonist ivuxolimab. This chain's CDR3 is CASRSQQGDYTF. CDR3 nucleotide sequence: TGTGCCAGCAGATCCCAACAGGGGGACTACACCTTC.